This T cell receptor beta chain stems from a study of blood T cells in healthy people across ages. Overall study context: Template-switching capture recovered about one barcoded beta molecule per two T cells.

General observations from the study: A roughly linear age-dependent decrease characterized TCR beta diversity per million T cells. Those diversity estimates obtained from one million T cells were thought to be underestimates.

Alongside a J-beta primer mix, a sample-barcoded 5' primer served in a second PCR lasting roughly 6 to 11 cycles. MiXCR was run by TCRdb on the 5' RACE reads, yielding one entry per CDR3 protein. The table records hundreds of thousands of distinct CDR3 sequences, about 47% of them present only once. About this clonotype: Its antigen is currently unknown.

Each donor supplied around 10 milliliters of peripheral blood. The specimen was blood. This TCR derives from a man aged 80 or over in good health.

DNA of the CDR3: TGTGCCAGCAGCTTAGGACAAGTAGCGGGAGGGCGGGAGACCCAGTACTTC. Amino acid sequence: CASSLGQVAGGRETQYF. The rearrangement uses TRBV7-8 and TRBJ2-5; 11 bases map to TRBD2. The germline V gene has CDR1 SGHVS and CDR2 FQNEAQ. The CDR3 is 17 amino acids. V lost 1 base, J lost 5 bases, and 9 bases stayed unmatched.